This entry concerns a single T cell receptor beta chain. Its antigen is not identified. The data are from a study of beta chain features in type 1 diabetes. Regarding the study as a whole: Moderate but significant shortening of TCRB CDR3s was recorded in all four CD4+ subsets from Type 1 diabetes patients.

Sequencing targeted expressed TCRB transcripts, as all isolated RNA had been reverse transcribed. The protocol was immunoSEQ multiplex PCR, while the TCRdb copy is restricted to in-frame clones and leaves out a portion. The sample shows 130,000 or so clones, around 8.8% of them seen only once. Sequencing was performed on central memory CD4+ T cells from blood. The sequence was obtained from a man between 25 and 39 years old with type 1 diabetes.

The DNA for the CDR3 is TGTGCCAGCAGTTACTCAACGCGGACTGAAGCTTTCTTT. Translation gives CASSYSTRTEAFF. The chain recombines TRBV6-6 with TRBJ1-1; D unclear. V was trimmed by 0 bases and J by 5 bases, leaving 7 bases between them. CDR3 length equals 13 residues. The germline gives CDR1 MNHNY, CDR2 SVGAGI (reference sequence).